One sample yielded the 23 T cell receptor beta chains listed below, sequenced in a study of identical twins. Each CDR3 protein gets one entry after TCRdb re-called the 5' RACE reads with MiXCR. The data show 550,000 to 700,000 distinct CDR3 sequences, roughly 9.5% seen once. The sample also formed part of further work on yellow fever vaccine responses in identical twins.

The sequenced sample was PBMCs. The receptors were gathered from a woman in her late teens or twenties in good health.

This sequence joins TRBV30 and TRBJ2-7, with D unresolved. The V gene's germline CDR1 is GTSNPN and CDR2 SVGIG (reference sequence). CDR3 length equals 12 residues. CDR3 region: CALGKSSYEQYF. CDR3 nucleotides: TGTGCGCTTGGGAAAAGCTCCTACGAGCAGTACTTC.

This chain connects TRBV19 to TRBJ2-2, with 8 bases fitting TRBD1. The V segment lost 5 bases and the J segment 2 bases; nucleotides outside the gene matches: 10. The CDR3 runs to 17 residues. CDR1 LNHDA and CDR2 SQIVND come from the germline V gene (reference sequence). The CDR3 sequence is CASSGTGANPNTGELFF. In DNA, the CDR3 is TGTGCCAGTAGTGGGACAGGCGCCAACCCTAACACCGGGGAGCTGTTTTTT.

The V gene is TRBV10-3, the J gene TRBJ1-1; D ambiguous. The CDR3 is made up of 12 amino acids. V was cut by 10 bases and J by 0 bases, with 9 bases left in between. The germline CDR1 and CDR2 sequences are ENHRY and SYGVKD. This chain's CDR3 is CASGLLNTEAFF. In nucleotides, the CDR3 is TGTGCCAGCGGACTGCTGAACACTGAAGCTTTCTTT.

This clonotype was picked up one time. This may be a read error, as it is one base from a much larger clone. This chain joins TRBV7-9 and TRBJ2-7; the D call may be TRBD1 or TRBD2 (5 bases each). Germline V lookup: CDR1 SEHNR, CDR2 FQNEAQ (reference sequence). CDR3 length: 13 residues. CDR3 sequence: CACSSGTALGQYF. CDR3 nucleotide sequence: TGTGCCTGCAGCTCCGGGACGGCCTTGGGGCAGTACTTC.

This clonotype was recorded many times. The J gene is TRBJ2-7, the V gene TRBV12-3 or TRBV12-4; the match to TRBD1 covers 12 bases. The ends lost 6 bases at V and 5 bases at J; junction bases unmatched: 8. This CDR3 region has 15 residues. The CDR3 reads CASSPGTGGIDEQYF. CDR3 nucleotide sequence: TGTGCCAGCAGCCCCGGGACAGGGGGCATCGACGAGCAGTACTTC.

This clonotype has a handful of counts. The V and J genes are TRBV6-1 and TRBJ2-7; maybe TRBD1 (6 bases). This CDR3 has 18 residues. The germline CDR1 and CDR2 sequences are MNHNS and SASEGT. Deletions cut 4 bases from V and 0 bases from J, with 22 bases between. CDR3 region: CASSARDTGSGASYEQYF. Here the CDR3 DNA reads TGTGCCAGCAGTGCCCGGGACACAGGTTCTGGGGCCTCCTACGAGCAGTACTTC.

The sample holds a few counts of this clonotype. The V gene is TRBV27, the J gene TRBJ2-7; the D gene is possibly TRBD1 (5 bases). Germline CDR1 and CDR2: MNHEY and SMNVEV (reference sequence). The V end was cut by 4 bases, the J end by 0 bases, with 13 bases between. The CDR3 has 15 residues. The DNA of the CDR3 is TGTGCCAGCAGTTATAGGGGTGTCGGCTCCTACGAGCAGTACTTC. It is translated as CASSYRGVGSYEQYF.

V is TRBV24-1 and J is TRBJ2-3; 9 nucleotides line up with TRBD1. Unmatched junction bases numbered 4, after V lost 5 bases and J lost 2 bases. The CDR3 length is 15 residues. The germline gives CDR1 KGHDR, CDR2 SFDVKD. This chain's CDR3 is CATSARDRVTDTQYF. Written as DNA, the CDR3 is TGTGCCACCAGTGCCCGGGACAGGGTCACAGATACGCAGTATTTT.

This clonotype was recorded at least ten times. The V gene is TRBV20-1, the J gene TRBJ2-3, with D unresolved. The V and J ends lost 1 base and 0 bases respectively, with 8 bases between them. Per the germline V gene, CDR1 is DFQATT and CDR2 is SNEGSKA (reference sequence). The CDR3 spans 14 residues. CDR3 bases: TGCAGTGCTAGAGTGGCCGGAAGCACAGATACGCAGTATTTT. Its protein product is CSARVAGSTDTQYF.

Many counts were recorded for this clonotype. This chain connects TRBV3-1 to TRBJ1-1; D not resolved. V dropped 4 bases and J dropped 5 bases, with 14 bases sitting between them. The CDR3 has 14 residues. Germline V gene lookup returns CDR1 LGHDT and CDR2 YNNKEL (reference sequence). CDR3 bases: TGTGCCAGCAGCCCCGACTCCATCAGGACTGAAGCTTTCTTT. Protein: CASSPDSIRTEAFF.

V gene TRBV29-1 combines with J gene TRBJ2-2, with D unresolved. CDR1 is SQVTM and CDR2 is ANQGSEA in the germline V gene. There are 12 residues in the CDR3. The V gene lost 1 base and the J gene lost 6 bases, with 6 bases spanning the gap. CDR3 loop: CSVEGQPGELFF. The CDR3 region has the DNA TGCAGCGTTGAAGGGCAGCCCGGGGAGCTGTTTTTT.

The chain carries TRBV12-3 or TRBV12-4 and TRBJ2-7; D remains ambiguous. With 6 bases removed from V and 10 bases from J, the gap between germline ends came to 16 bases. This CDR3 has 12 residues. The CDR3 is CASSPSHGVQYF. The CDR3 DNA reads as TGTGCCAGCAGCCCATCACATGGGGTTCAGTACTTC.

The J gene is TRBJ2-5, the V gene TRBV5-1, with TRBD2 as a possible D gene (5 bases). CDR3 length equals 14 residues. Germline assignment: CDR1 SGHRS and CDR2 YFSETQ. V was shortened by 0 bases and J by 0 bases, with 6 bases between the two germline ends. In DNA form, the CDR3 reads TGCGCCAGCAGCTTGGTGGACTACCAAGAGACCCAGTACTTC. Its protein is CASSLVDYQETQYF.

This sequence joins TRBV7-2 and TRBJ2-1; tentative D call: TRBD2 (5 bases). The germline V and J ends were trimmed by 5 bases and 4 bases, with 18 bases remaining between them. Germline values: CDR1 SGHTA, CDR2 FQGNSA. This CDR3 is 16 amino acids long. DNA for the CDR3: TGTGCCAGCAGCGCCGACTCTAGCAGACCTTACAATGAGCAGTTCTTC. Encoded protein: CASSADSSRPYNEQFF.

V usage is TRBV3-1 and J usage is TRBJ2-3, with 13 positions matching TRBD2. This CDR3 has 18 residues. Germline V gene data show CDR1 as LGHDT and CDR2 as YNNKEL (reference sequence). With 4 bases clipped from V and 0 bases from J, the junction kept 7 bases outside the gene matches. The CDR3 DNA follows: TGTGCCAGCAGCCTCCGCGGGACTAGCGGGAAAAGCACAGATACGCAGTATTTT. Encoded protein: CASSLRGTSGKSTDTQYF.

This clonotype has a handful of counts. The rearrangement joins TRBV4-3 to TRBJ2-7; D is undetermined. Germline CDR1 reads LGHNA; CDR2 reads YSLEER. The CDR3 has 14 amino acids. V lost 1 base and J lost 3, with 10 bases in between. As DNA, the CDR3 is TGCGCCAGCAGCCAAGGGGCAGGCCTCTACGAGCAGTACTTC. Translated: CASSQGAGLYEQYF.

The chain combines TRBV6-1 with TRBJ1-5; 7 bases align to TRBD1. V lost 5 bases to trimming and J lost 3 bases; unmatched junction nucleotides: 4. The germline V gene has CDR1 MNHNS and CDR2 SASEGT. The CDR3 sequence is 14 residues long. The chain's CDR3 is CASSRQGFNQPQHF. The CDR3 DNA follows: TGTGCCAGCAGTCGACAGGGCTTCAATCAGCCCCAGCATTTT.

This chain connects TRBV10-2 to TRBJ2-2; TRBD1 is a possible D gene (5 bases). Trimming took off 3 bases at V and 7 bases at J, with 18 bases between the two ends. The germline V gene has CDR1 WSHSY and CDR2 SAAADI. The CDR3 consists of 16 residues. CDR3 bases: TGCGCCAGCAGTGACCCCAATCGTGGGGCGGTCGGGGAGCTGTTTTTT. Amino acid sequence: CASSDPNRGAVGELFF.

This clonotype was counted a single time. The chain joins TRBV2 to TRBJ2-5; 9 positions agree with TRBD2. CDR1 and CDR2 from the germline V gene are SNHLY and FYNNEI. The CDR3 contains 17 residues. V dropped 7 bases and J dropped 0; count of bases not matched to a gene: 12. In DNA form, the CDR3 reads TGTGCCAGCAAGTTCCGTAGCGGGGGTCGGTACCAAGAGACCCAGTACTTC. Its protein product is CASKFRSGGRYQETQYF.

At least ten counts were recorded for this clonotype. The chain recombines TRBV5-1 with TRBJ2-7; no reliable D call. Trimming pared 0 bases from V and 3 bases from J, leaving 4 bases between. The germline V gene has CDR1 SGHRS and CDR2 YFSETQ. The CDR3 contains 12 residues. The CDR3 nucleotides are TGCGCCAGCAGCTTGGATGGCTACGAGCAGTACTTC. Translating gives CASSLDGYEQYF.

The chain has TRBV19 and TRBJ2-7, with 9 bases fitting TRBD1. V gave up 10 bases and J gave up 4 bases; unmatched junction bases: 11. This CDR3 is 14 amino acids long. Per germline, CDR1 LNHDA and CDR2 SQIVND (reference sequence). In DNA, the CDR3 is TGTGCCACCCGTTCCGGGACAGGGAAATACGAGCAGTACTTC. Translating it yields CATRSGTGKYEQYF.

The CDR3 protein is CASSFISGTGELFF. CDR3 DNA: TGTGCCAGCAGCTTCATATCGGGCACCGGGGAGCTGTTTTTT. This sequence joins TRBV7-9 and TRBJ2-2; D is undetermined. V was cut by 3 bases and J by 4 bases, with 9 bases left in between. The CDR3 sequence is 14 residues long. The V gene's germline CDR1 is SEHNR and CDR2 FQNEAQ (reference sequence).

The chain joins TRBV3-1 to TRBJ2-2; 7 nucleotides line up with TRBD2. Germline trimming cut 1 base from V and 2 bases from J; bases unmatched to any gene: 4. The CDR3 is made up of 16 amino acids. Germline V gives CDR1 LGHDT, CDR2 YNNKEL (reference sequence). CDR3 sequence (DNA): TGTGCCAGCAGCCAAGGGGCTAGCGGAAACACCGGGGAGCTGTTTTTT. Protein product: CASSQGASGNTGELFF. Variable domain in full (rest from reference TRBV3-1 and TRBJ2-2): DTAVSQTPKYLVTQMGNDKSIKCEQNLGHDTMYWYKQDSKKFLKIMFSYNNKELIINETVPNRFSPKSPDKAHLNLHINSLELGDSAVYFCASSQGASGNTGELFFGEGSRLTVL.